This T cell receptor (beta chain) was sequenced for a study of blood T cell repertoires in COVID-19. Study-wide context: From the United States, Italy and Spain came samples of acute and convalescent COVID-19. T cells, B-cell-depleted T cells, or PBMCs provided the cDNA or gDNA that served as material.

Trimming removed 5 bases from V and 4 bases from J; junction bases left unmatched: 9. The CDR3 length is 15 residues. Germline V gene lookup returns CDR1 SGHVS and CDR2 FQNEAQ. Original handling: Reference gene primer amplification gave estimated nucleated cell counts. Produced via immunoSEQ multiplex PCR; TCRdb's table is partial and in-frame only. The DNA was the basis for D and trimming; V, J and clone size are from that table. The profile shows over 70,000 clones, almost 85% of them singletons. This sequence was found in a man aged 60 to 69 with acute or convalescent COVID-19. The sequenced material came from peripheral blood. The V and J genes are TRBV7-8 and TRBJ1-2; the match to TRBD1 covers 8 bases. The CDR3 region has the DNA TGTGCCAGCAGCCGAGACAGGGGTTTAATCTATGGCTACACCTTC. Protein sequence: CASSRDRGLIYGYTF.